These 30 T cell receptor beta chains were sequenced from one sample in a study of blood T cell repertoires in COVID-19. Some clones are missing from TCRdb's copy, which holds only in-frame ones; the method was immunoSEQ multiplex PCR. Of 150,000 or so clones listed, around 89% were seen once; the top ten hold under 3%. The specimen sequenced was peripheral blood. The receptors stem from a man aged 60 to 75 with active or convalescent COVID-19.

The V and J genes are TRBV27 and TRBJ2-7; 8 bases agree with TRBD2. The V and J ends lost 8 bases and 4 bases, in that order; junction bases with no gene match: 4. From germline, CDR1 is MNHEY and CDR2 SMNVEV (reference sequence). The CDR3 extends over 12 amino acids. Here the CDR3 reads CASSPGGYEQYF. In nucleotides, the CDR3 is TGTGCCAGCTCACCGGGGGGGTACGAGCAGTACTTC.

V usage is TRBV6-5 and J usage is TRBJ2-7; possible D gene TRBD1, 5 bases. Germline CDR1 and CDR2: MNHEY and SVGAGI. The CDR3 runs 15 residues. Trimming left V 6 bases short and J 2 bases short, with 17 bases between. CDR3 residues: CASRSPGALTYEQYF. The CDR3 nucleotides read TGTGCCAGCAGGTCTCCTGGGGCCTTAACCTACGAGCAGTACTTC.

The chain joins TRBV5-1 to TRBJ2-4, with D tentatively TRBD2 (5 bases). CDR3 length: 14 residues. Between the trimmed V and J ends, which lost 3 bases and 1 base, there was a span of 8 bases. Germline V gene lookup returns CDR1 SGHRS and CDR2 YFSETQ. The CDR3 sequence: CASSSSHAKNIQYF. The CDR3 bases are TGCGCCAGCAGCTCTAGCCATGCCAAAAACATTCAGTACTTC.

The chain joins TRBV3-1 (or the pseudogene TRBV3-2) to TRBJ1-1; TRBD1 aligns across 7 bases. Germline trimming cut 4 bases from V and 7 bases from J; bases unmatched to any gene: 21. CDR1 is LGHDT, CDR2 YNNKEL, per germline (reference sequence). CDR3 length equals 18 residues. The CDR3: CASSRQWWGFKDRNEAFF. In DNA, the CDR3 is TGTGCCAGCAGCCGTCAGTGGTGGGGATTCAAGGACAGGAATGAAGCTTTCTTT.

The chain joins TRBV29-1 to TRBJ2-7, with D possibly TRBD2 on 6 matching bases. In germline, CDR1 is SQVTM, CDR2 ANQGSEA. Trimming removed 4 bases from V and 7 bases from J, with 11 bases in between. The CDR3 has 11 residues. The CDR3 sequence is CSVGGGWEQYF. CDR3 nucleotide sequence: TGCAGCGTTGGTGGGGGGTGGGAGCAGTACTTC.

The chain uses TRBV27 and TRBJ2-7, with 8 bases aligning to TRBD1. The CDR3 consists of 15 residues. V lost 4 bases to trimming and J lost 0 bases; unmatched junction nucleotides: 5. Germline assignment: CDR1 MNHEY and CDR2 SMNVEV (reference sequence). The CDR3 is CASSSGGAGSYEQYF. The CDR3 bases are TGTGCCAGCAGTTCAGGGGGCGCAGGCTCCTACGAGCAGTACTTC.

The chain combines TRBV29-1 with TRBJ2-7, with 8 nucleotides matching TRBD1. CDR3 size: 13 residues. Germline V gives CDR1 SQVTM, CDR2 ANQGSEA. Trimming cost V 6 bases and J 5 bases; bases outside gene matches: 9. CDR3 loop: CSVKPDRDHEQYF. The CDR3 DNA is TGCAGCGTCAAGCCGGACAGGGACCACGAGCAGTACTTC.

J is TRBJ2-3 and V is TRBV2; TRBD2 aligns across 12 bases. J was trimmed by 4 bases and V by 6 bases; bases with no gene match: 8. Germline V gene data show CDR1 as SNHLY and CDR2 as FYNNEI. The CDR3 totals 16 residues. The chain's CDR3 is CASRRLAGAPADTQYF. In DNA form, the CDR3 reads TGTGCCAGCAGGCGACTAGCGGGGGCCCCCGCAGATACGCAGTATTTT.

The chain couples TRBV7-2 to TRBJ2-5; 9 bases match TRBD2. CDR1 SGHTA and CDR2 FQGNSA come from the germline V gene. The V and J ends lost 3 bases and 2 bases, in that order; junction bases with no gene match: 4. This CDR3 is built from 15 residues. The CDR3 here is CASSFQRGAQETQYF. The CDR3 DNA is TGTGCCAGCAGCTTCCAGCGGGGGGCGCAAGAGACCCAGTACTTC.

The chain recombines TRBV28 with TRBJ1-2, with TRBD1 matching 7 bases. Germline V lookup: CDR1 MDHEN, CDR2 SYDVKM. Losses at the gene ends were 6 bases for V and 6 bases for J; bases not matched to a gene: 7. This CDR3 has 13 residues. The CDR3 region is CASRPEGADGYTF. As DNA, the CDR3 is TGTGCCAGCAGGCCGGAGGGGGCGGATGGCTACACCTTC.

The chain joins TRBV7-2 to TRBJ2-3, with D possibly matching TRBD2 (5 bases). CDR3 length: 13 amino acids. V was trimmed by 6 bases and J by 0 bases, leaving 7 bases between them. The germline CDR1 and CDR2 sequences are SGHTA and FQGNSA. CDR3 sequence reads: CASSTGSTDTQYF. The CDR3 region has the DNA TGTGCCAGCAGTACGGGAAGCACAGATACGCAGTATTTT.

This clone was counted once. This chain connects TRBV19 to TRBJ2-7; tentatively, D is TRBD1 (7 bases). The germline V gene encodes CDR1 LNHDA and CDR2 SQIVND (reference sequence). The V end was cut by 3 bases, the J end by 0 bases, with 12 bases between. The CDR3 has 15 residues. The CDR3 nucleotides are TGTGCCAGTAGTATCTCAGGGGGGTACTCCTACGAGCAGTACTTC. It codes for CASSISGGYSYEQYF.

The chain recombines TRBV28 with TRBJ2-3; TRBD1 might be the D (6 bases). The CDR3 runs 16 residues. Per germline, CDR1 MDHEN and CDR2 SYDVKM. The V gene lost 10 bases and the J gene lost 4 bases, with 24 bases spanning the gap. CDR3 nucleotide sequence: TGTGCCACCGTGACCGGGGCCCTAGGGGGAGCAGATACGCAGTATTTT. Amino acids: CATVTGALGGADTQYF.

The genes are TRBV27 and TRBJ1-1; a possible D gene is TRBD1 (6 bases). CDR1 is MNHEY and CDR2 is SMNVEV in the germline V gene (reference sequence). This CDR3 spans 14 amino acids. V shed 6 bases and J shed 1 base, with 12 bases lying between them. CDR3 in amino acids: CASSLQGQNTEAFF. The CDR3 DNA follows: TGTGCCAGCAGCCTACAGGGTCAGAACACTGAAGCTTTCTTT.

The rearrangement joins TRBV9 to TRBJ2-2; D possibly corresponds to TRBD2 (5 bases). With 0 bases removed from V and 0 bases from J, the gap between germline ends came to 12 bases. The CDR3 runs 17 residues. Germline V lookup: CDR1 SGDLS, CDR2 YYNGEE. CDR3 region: CASSVVGAATNTGELFF. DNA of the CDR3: TGTGCCAGCAGCGTAGTGGGAGCGGCAACGAACACCGGGGAGCTGTTTTTT.

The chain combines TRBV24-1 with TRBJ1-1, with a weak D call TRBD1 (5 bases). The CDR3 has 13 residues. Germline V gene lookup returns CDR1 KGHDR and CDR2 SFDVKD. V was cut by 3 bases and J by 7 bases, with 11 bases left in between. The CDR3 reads CATSDSGTDEAFF. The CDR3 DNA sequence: TGTGCCACCAGTGATAGCGGGACGGATGAAGCTTTCTTT.

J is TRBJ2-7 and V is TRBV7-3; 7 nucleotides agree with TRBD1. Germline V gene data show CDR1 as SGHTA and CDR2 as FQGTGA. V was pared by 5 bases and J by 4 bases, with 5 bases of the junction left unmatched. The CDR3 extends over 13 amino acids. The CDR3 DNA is TGTGCCAGCAGCCCGGGACAGATGTACGAGCAGTACTTC. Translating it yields CASSPGQMYEQYF. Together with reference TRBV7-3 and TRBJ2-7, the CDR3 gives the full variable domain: GAGVSQTPSNKVTEKGKYVELRCDPISGHTALYWYRQSLGQGPEFLIYFQGTGAADDSGLPNDRFFAVRPEGSVSTLKIQRTERGDSAVYLCASSPGQMYEQYFGPGTRLTVT.

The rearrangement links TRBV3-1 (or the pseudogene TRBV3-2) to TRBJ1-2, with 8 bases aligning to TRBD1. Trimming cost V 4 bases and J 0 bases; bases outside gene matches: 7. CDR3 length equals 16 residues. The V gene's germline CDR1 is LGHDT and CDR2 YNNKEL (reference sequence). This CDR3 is CASSPQLGQANYGYTF. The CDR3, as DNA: TGTGCCAGCAGCCCTCAATTGGGACAGGCTAACTATGGCTACACCTTC.

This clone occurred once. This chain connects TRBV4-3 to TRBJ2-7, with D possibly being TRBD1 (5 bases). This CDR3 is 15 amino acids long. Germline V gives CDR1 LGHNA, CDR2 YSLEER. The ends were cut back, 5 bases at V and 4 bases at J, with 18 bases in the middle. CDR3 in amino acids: CASSYLGREIYEQYF. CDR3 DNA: TGCGCCAGCAGCTACCTGGGCAGGGAAATATACGAGCAGTACTTC.

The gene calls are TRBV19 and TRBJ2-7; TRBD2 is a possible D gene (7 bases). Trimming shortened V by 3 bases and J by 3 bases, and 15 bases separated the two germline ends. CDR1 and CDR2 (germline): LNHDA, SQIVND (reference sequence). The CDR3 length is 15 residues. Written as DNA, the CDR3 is TGTGCCAGTAGTATTGGCAGGGGAGGGAGCTACGAGCAGTACTTC. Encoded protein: CASSIGRGGSYEQYF.

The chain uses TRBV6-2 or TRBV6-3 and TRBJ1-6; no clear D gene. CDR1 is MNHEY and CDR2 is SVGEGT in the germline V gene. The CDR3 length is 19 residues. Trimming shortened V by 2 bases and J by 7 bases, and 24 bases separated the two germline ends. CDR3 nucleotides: TGTGCCAGCAGTTACCCCTGGCCCATCGGAGGAACGGGGAATTCACCCCTCCACTTT. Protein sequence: CASSYPWPIGGTGNSPLHF.

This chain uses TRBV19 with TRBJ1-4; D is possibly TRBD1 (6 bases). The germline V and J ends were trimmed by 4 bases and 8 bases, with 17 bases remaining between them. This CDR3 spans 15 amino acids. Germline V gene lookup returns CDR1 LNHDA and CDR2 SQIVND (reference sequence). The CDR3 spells CASSTGQSPDEKLFF. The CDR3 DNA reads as TGTGCCAGTAGTACTGGACAGTCCCCAGACGAAAAACTGTTTTTT.

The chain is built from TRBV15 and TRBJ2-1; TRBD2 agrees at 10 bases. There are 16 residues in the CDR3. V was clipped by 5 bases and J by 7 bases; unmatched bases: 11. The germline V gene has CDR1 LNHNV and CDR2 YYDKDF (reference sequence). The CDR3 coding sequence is TGTGCCACCAGCGGGACATACCGGACTAGCGGTAATGAGCAGTTCTTC. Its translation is CATSGTYRTSGNEQFF.

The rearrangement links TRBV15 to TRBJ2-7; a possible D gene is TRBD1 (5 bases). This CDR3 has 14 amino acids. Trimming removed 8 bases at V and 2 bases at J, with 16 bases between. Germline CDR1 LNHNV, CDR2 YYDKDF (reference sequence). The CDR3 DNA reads TGTGCCACCCAGGGCGGCAGGAACACCTACGAGCAGTACTTC. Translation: CATQGGRNTYEQYF.

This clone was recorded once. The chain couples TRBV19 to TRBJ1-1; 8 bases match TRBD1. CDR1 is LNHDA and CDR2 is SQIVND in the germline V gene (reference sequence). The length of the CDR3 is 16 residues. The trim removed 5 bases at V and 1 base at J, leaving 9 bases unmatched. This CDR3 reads CASSVHSDRANTEAFF. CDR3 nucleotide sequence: TGTGCCAGTAGTGTACACTCGGACAGGGCGAACACTGAAGCTTTCTTT.

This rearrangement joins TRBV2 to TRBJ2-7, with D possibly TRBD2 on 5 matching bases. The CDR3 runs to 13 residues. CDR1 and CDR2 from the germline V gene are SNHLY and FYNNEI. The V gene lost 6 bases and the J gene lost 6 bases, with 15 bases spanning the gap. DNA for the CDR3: TGTGCCAGCAGAACCGGAGGAGTGGGCGAGCAGTACTTC. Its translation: CASRTGGVGEQYF.

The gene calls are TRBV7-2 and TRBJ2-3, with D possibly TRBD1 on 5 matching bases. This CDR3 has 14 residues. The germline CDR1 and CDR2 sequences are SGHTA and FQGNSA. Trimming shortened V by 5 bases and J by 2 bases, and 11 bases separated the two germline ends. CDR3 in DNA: TGTGCCAGCAGCCTGGGGCGGTACACAGATACGCAGTATTTT. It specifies CASSLGRYTDTQYF.

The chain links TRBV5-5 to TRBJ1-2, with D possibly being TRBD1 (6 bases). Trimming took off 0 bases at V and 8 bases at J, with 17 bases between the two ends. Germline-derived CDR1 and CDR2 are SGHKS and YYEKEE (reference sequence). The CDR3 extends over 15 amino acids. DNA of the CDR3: TGTGCCAGCAGCTTGGCACCCCTGGACAGTGGCGGCTACACCTTC. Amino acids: CASSLAPLDSGGYTF.

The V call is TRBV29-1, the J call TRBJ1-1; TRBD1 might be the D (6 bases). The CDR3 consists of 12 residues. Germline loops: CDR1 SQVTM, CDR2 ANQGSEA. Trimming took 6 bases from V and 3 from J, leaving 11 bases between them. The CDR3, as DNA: TGCAGCGTCCAGGGGACCGACACTGAAGCTTTCTTT. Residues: CSVQGTDTEAFF.

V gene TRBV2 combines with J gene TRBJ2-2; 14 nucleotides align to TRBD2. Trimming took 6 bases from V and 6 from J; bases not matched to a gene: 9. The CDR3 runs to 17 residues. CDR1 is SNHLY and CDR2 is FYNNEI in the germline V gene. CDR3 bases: TGTGCCAGCAGCTTTCGGGGACTAGCGGGGGTGGCCGGGGAGCTGTTTTTT. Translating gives CASSFRGLAGVAGELFF. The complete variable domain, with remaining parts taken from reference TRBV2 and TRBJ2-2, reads EPEVTQTPSHQVTQMGQEVILRCVPISNHLYFYWYRQILGQKVEFLVSFYNNEISEKSEIFDDQFSVERPDGSNFTLKIRSTKLEDSAMYFCASSFRGLAGVAGELFFGEGSRLTVL.